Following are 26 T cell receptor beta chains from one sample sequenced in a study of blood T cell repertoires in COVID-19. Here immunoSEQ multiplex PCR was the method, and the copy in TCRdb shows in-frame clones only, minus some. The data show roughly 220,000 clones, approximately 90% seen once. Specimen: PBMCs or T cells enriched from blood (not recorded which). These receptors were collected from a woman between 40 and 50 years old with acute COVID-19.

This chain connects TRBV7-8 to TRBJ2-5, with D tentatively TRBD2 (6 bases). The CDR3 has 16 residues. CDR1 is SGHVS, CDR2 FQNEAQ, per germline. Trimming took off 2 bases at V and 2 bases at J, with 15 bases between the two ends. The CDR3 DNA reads TGTGCCAGCAGCTTACGCTGGGGGGTGCGACAAGAGACCCAGTACTTC. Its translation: CASSLRWGVRQETQYF.

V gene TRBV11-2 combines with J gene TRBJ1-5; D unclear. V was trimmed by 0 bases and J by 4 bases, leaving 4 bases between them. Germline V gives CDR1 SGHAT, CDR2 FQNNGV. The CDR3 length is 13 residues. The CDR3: CASSLDRNQPQHF. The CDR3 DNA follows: TGTGCCAGCAGCTTAGATCGTAATCAGCCCCAGCATTTT.

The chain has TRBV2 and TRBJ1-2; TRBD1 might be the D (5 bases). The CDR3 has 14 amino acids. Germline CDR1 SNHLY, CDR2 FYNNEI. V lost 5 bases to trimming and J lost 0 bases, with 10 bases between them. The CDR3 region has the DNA TGTGCCAGCAGTAAGGGGCTATCTAACTATGGCTACACCTTC. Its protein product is CASSKGLSNYGYTF.

CDR3 residues: CASSERGADTQYF. DNA of the CDR3: TGTGCCAGTTCGGAGCGGGGGGCCGATACGCAGTATTTT. The V gene is TRBV19, the J gene TRBJ2-3; 9 positions match TRBD2. The CDR3 runs 13 residues. The V gene's germline CDR1 is LNHDA and CDR2 SQIVND (reference sequence). The V segment lost 8 bases and the J segment 6 bases; nucleotides outside the gene matches: 6.

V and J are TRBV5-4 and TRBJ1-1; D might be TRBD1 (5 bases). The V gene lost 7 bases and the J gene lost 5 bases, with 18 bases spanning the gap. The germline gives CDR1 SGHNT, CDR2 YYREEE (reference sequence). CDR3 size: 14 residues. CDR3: CASADFQGLTEAFF. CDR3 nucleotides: TGTGCCAGCGCTGATTTTCAGGGATTGACTGAAGCTTTCTTT.

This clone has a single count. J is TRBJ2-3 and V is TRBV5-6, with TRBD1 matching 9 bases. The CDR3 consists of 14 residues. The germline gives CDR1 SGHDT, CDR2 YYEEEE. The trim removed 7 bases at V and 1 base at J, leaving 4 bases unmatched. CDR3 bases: TGTGCCAGCGCCTGGGACAGGGGCACAGATACGCAGTATTTT. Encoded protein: CASAWDRGTDTQYF.

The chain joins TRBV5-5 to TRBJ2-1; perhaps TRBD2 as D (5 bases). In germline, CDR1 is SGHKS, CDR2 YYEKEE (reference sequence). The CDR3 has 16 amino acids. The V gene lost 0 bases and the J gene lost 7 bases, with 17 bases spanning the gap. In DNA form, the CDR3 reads TGTGCCAGCAGCTTGGAAGGAGCGGTTCCGCGTAATGAGCAGTTCTTC. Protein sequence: CASSLEGAVPRNEQFF.

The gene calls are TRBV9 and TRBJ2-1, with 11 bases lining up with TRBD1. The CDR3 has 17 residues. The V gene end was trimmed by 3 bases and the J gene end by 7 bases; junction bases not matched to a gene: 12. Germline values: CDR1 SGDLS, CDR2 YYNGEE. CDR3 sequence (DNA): TGTGCCAGCAGCGCAGAGGGACAGGGGGTGATCTGGAATGAGCAGTTCTTC. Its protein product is CASSAEGQGVIWNEQFF. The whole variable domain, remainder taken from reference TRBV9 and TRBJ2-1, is DSGVTQTPKHLITATGQRVTLRCSPRSGDLSVYWYQQSLDQGLQFLIQYYNGEERAKGNILERFSAQQFPDLHSELNLSSLELGDSALYFCASSAEGQGVIWNEQFFGPGTRLTVL.

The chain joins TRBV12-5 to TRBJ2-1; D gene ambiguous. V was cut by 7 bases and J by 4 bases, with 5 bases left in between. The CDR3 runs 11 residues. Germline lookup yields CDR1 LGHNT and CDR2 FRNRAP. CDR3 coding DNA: TGTGCTAGTGCCCTTTACAATGAGCAGTTCTTC. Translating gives CASALYNEQFF.

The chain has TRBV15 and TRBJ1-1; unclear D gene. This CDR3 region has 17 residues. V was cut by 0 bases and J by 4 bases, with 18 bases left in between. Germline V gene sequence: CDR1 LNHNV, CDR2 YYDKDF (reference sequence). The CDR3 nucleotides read TGTGCCACCAGCAGAGATGAAATTGGCCCGGGGTCCACTGAAGCTTTCTTT. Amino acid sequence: CATSRDEIGPGSTEAFF.

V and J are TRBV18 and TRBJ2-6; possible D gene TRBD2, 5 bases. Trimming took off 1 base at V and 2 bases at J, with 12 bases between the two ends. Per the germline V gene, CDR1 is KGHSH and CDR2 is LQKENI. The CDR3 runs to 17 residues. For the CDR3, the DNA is TGTGCCAGCTCACCACTACTAGTCGGGGCTGGGGCCAACGTCCTGACTTTC. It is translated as CASSPLLVGAGANVLTF. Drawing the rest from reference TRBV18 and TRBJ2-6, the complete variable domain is NAGVMQNPRHLVRRRGQEARLRCSPMKGHSHVYWYRQLPEEGLKFMVYLQKENIIDESGMPKERFSAEFPKEGPSILRIQQVVRGDSAAYFCASSPLLVGAGANVLTFGAGSRLTVL.

Here the CDR3 reads CASSADAGGNQPQHF. Here the CDR3 DNA reads TGCGCCAGCAGCGCGGACGCAGGGGGCAATCAGCCCCAGCATTTT. J is TRBJ1-5 and V is TRBV5-1; perhaps TRBD1 as D (6 bases). There are 15 residues in the CDR3. With 4 bases removed from V and 2 bases from J, the gap between germline ends came to 13 bases. The germline CDR1 and CDR2 sequences are SGHRS and YFSETQ.

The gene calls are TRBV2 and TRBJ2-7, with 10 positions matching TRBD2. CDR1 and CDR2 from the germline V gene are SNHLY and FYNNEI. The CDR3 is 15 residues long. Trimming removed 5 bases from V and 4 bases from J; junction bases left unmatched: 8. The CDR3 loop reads CASSRRLAGNYEQYV. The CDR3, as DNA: TGTGCCAGCAGTCGCCGACTAGCGGGTAATTACGAGCAGTACGTC.

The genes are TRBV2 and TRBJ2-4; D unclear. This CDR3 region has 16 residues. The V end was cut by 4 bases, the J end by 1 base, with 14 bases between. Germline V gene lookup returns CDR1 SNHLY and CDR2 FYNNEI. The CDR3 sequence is CASSAPPTLAKNIQYF. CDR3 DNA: TGTGCCAGCAGTGCTCCCCCGACACTTGCCAAAAACATTCAGTACTTC.

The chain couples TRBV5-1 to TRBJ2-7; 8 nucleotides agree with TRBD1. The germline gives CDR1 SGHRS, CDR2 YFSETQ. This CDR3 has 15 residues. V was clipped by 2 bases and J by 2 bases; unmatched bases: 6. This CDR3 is CASSFRQGRTYEQYF. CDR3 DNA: TGCGCCAGCAGCTTCCGACAGGGGAGAACCTACGAGCAGTACTTC.

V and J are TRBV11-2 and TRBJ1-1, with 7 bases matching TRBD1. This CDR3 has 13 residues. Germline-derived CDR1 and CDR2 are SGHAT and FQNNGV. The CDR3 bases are TGTGCTACATTTTCAGGGGGGAACACTGAAGCTTTCTTT. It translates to CATFSGGNTEAFF. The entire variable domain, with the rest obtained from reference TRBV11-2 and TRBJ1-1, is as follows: EAGVAQSPRYKIIEKRQSVAFWCNPISGHATLYWYQQILGQGPKLLIQFQNNGVVDDSQLPKDRFSAERLKGVDSTLKIQPAKLEDSAVYLCATFSGGNTEAFFGQGTRLTVV.

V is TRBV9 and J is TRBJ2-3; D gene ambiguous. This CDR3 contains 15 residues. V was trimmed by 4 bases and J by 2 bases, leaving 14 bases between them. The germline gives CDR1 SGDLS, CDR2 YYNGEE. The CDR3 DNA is TGTGCCAGCAGCTGGTTAGACTCTAACACAGATACGCAGTATTTT. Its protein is CASSWLDSNTDTQYF.

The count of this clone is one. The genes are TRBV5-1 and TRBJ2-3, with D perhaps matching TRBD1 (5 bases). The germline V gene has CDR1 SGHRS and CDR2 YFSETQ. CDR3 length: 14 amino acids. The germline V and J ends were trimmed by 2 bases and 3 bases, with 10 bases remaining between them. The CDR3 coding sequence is TGCGCCAGCAGCTTTTTCCAGGGTACAGATACGCAGTATTTT. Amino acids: CASSFFQGTDTQYF.

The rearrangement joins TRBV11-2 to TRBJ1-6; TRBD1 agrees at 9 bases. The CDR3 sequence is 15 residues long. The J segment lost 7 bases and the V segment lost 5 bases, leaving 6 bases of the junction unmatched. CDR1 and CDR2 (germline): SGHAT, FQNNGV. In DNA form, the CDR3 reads TGTGCCAGCAGCCGCACGGACAGGGGAAATTCACCCCTCCACTTT. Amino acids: CASSRTDRGNSPLHF.

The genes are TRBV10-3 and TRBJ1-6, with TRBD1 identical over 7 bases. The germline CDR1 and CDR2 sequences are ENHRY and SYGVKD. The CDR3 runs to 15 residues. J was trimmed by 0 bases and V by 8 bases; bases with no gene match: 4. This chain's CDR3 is CAIGRDSSYNSPLHF. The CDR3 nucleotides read TGTGCCATCGGAAGGGACAGCTCCTATAATTCACCCCTCCACTTT.

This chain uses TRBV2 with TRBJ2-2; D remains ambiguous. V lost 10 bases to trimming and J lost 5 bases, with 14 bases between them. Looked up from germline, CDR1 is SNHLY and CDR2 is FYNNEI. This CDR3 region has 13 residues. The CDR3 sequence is CATHSDGTGELFF. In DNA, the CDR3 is TGTGCCACCCATAGTGACGGGACCGGGGAGCTGTTTTTT.

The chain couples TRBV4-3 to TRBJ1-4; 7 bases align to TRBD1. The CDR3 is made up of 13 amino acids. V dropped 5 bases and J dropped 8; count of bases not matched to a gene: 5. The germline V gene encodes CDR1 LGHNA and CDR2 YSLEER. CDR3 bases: TGCGCCAGCAGCTCAGGGGGAAGGGAAAAACTGTTTTTT. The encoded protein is CASSSGGREKLFF.

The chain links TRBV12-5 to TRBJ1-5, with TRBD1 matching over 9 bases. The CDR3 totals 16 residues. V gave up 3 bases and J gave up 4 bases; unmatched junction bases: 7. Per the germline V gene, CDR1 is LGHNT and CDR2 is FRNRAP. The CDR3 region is CASGLQTGTGNQPQHF. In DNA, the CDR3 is TGTGCTAGTGGTTTACAGACTGGGACAGGGAATCAGCCCCAGCATTTT.

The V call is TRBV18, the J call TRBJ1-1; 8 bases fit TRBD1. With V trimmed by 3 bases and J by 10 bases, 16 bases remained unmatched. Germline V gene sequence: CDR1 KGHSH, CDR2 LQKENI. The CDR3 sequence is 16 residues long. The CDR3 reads CASSPREGQGASRAFF. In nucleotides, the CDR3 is TGTGCCAGCTCACCGAGAGAAGGACAGGGTGCGAGTAGAGCTTTCTTT.

The CDR3 loop reads CASSVGGGPGNTIYF. CDR3 coding DNA: TGTGCCAGCAGCGTAGGAGGAGGGCCCGGAAACACCATATATTTT. The chain joins TRBV9 to TRBJ1-3, with no clear D. V lost 0 bases to trimming and J lost 4 bases, with 11 bases between them. The CDR3 has 15 residues. The germline V gene encodes CDR1 SGDLS and CDR2 YYNGEE.

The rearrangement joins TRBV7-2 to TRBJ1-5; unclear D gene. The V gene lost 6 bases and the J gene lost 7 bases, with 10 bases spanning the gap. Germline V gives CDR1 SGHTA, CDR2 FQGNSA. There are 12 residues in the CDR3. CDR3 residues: CASSSGVQPQHF. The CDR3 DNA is TGTGCCAGCAGTTCTGGAGTCCAGCCCCAGCATTTT.